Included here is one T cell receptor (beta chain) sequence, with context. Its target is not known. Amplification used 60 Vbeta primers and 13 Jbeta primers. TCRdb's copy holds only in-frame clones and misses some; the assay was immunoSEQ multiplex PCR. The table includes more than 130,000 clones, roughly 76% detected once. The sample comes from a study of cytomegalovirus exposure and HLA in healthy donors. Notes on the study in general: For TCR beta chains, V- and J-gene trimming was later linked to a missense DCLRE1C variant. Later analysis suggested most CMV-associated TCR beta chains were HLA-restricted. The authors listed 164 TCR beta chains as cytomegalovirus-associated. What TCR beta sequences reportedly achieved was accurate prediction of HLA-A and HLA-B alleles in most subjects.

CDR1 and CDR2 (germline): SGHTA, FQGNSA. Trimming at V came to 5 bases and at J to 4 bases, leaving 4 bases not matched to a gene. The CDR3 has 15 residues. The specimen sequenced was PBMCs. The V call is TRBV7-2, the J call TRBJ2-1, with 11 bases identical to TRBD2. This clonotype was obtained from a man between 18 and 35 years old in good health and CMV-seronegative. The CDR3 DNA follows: TGTGCCAGCAGCGCGACTAGCGGGACTTACAATGAGCAGTTCTTC. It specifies CASSATSGTYNEQFF.